The source of this T cell receptor (beta chain) is a study of blood T cell repertoires in COVID-19. Study background: Samples taken during acute and convalescent COVID-19 were collected in the United States, Italy and Spain. The analysed material was cDNA or gDNA that came from T cells, B-cell-depleted T cells, or PBMCs.

Some clones are missing from TCRdb's copy, which holds only in-frame ones; the method was immunoSEQ multiplex PCR. The sample lists 110,000 to 150,000 clones; more than 80% were seen once. This clone has only one observation. Material: peripheral blood. The receptor was isolated from an elderly woman in a cohort sampled during active or convalescent COVID-19.

The CDR3 DNA follows: TGCGCCAGCAGCCAAGATCGGTTGGGAGGGTTAGTGGCTAATGAAAAACTGTTTTTT. Its protein product is CASSQDRLGGLVANEKLFF. This rearrangement joins TRBV4-1 to TRBJ1-4; D ambiguous. Trimming took 0 bases from V and 3 from J, leaving 20 bases between them. This CDR3 region has 19 residues. Germline V gives CDR1 MGHRA, CDR2 YSYEKL.